This entry describes one TCR beta chain. Its specificity is not known. The data derive from a study of CD8+ T cells in alopecia areata. Study-level background: Tofacitinib continued for 6 to 18 months and was then withheld for 6 months.

It was from alopecia areata patients that lesional scalp punch biopsies and peripheral blood were collected. CDR1 is SGHDT, CDR2 YYEEEE, per germline. The CDR3 totals 16 residues. V was trimmed by 2 bases and J by 0 bases, leaving 12 bases between them. Extraction of RNA preceded its reverse transcription into cDNA, which served as the sequencing template. Produced via immunoSEQ multiplex PCR; TCRdb's table is partial and in-frame only. This repertoire shows around 250,000 clones, under 80% found once; its top ten account for 0.95% to 1.5%. Study results and caveats: Lesional scalp, notably in alopecia totalis/universalis, had clonality above that of normal scalp.

This TCR derives from a human donor with alopecia areata. The source was CD4+ T cells sorted from blood, collected at week 0. The rearrangement joins TRBV5-6 to TRBJ2-1; D ambiguous. The CDR3 nucleotides are TGTGCCAGCAGCTTCCAGAAACTATTCTCCTACAATGAGCAGTTCTTC. Translating gives CASSFQKLFSYNEQFF.